The entry that follows covers one T cell receptor (beta chain) sequence. The data originate from a study of technical replicates of blood from a few donors. Germline CDR1 reads MDHEN; CDR2 reads SYDVKM. CDR3 size: 14 residues. After removal of 2 bases from V and 7 bases from J, the junction contained 7 bases not matched to a gene. Clones were sequenced by immunoSEQ multiplex PCR, and TCRdb holds only the in-frame ones, with some missing. Of 55,000 to 85,000 clones listed, nearly 98% were seen once; the top ten hold approximately 0.2%. The sequence derives from a human donor in good health. The sample comprised T cells isolated from PBMCs. The chain joins TRBV28 to TRBJ1-1, with 7 nucleotides matching TRBD1. CDR3 nucleotides: TGTGCCAGCAGTTTAAAGGGGGCGCAGGGTGAAGCTTTCTTT. This sequence encodes CASSLKGAQGEAFF.